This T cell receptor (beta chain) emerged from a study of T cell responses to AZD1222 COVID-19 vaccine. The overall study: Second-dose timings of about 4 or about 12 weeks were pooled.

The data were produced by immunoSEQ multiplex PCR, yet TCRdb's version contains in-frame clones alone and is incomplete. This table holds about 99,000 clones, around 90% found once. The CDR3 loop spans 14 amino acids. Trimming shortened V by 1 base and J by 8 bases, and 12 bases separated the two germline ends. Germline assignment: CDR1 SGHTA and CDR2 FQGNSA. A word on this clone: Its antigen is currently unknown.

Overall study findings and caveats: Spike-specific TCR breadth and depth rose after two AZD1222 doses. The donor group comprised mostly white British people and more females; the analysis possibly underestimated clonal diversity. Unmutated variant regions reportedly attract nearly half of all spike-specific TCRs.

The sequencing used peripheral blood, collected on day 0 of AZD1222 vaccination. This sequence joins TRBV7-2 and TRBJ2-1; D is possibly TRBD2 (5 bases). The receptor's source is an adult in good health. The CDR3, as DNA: TGTGCCAGCAGCTTAGTATATAGCGTCCATGAGCAGTTCTTC. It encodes CASSLVYSVHEQFF. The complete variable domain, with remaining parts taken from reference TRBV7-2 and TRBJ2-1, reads GAGVSQSPSNKVTEKGKDVELRCDPISGHTALYWYRQSLGQGLEFLIYFQGNSAPDKSGLPSDRFSAERTGGSVSTLTIQRTQQEDSAVYLCASSLVYSVHEQFFGPGTRLTVL.